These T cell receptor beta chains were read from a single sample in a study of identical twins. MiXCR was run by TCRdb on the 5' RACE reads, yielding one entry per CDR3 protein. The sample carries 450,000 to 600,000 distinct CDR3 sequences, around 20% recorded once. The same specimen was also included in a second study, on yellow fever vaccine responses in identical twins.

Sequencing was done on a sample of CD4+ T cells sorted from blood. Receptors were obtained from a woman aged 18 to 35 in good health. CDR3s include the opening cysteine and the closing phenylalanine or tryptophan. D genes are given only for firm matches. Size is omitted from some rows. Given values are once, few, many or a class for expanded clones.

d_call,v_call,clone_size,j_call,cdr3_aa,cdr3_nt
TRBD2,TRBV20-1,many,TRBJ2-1,CSARRPGLAGGPGFNEQFF,TGCAGTGCTAGAAGGCCGGGACTAGCGGGAGGGCCAGGCTTCAATGAGCAGTTCTTC
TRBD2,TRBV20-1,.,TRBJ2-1,CSAVPERGIGQFF,TGCAGTGCCGTCCCTGAGCGGGGGATAGGGCAGTTCTTC
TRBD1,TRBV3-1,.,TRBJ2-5,CASSQGTGAETQYF,TGTGCCAGCAGCCAAGGGACAGGGGCAGAGACCCAGTACTTC
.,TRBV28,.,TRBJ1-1,CASRSRSTEAFF,TGTGCCAGCAGAAGTCGGAGCACTGAAGCTTTCTTT
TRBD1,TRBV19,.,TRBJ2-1,CASSIAGGLYNEQFF,TGTGCCAGTAGTATAGCAGGGGGCCTATACAATGAGCAGTTCTTC
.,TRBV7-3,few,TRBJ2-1,CASSLNAYEQFF,TGTGCCAGCAGCTTAAATGCCTATGAGCAGTTCTTC
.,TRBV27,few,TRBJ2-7,CASRTVISYEQYF,TGTGCCAGCAGAACAGTCATCTCCTACGAGCAGTACTTC
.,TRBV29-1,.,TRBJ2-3,CSVEGRTGF,TGCAGCGTTGAAGGCCGGACTGGGTTT
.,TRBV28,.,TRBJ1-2,CASSPNHYGYTF,TGTGCCAGCAGTCCCAATCACTATGGCTACACCTTC
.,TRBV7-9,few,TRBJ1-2,CASSSPGTRGYTF,TGTGCCAGCAGCTCCCCTGGGACGAGGGGCTACACCTTC
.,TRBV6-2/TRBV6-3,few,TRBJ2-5,CASSYSGVWETQYF,TGTGCCAGCAGTTACTCCGGAGTTTGGGAGACCCAGTACTTC
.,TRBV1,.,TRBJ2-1,CTSSLLAGEQFF,TGCACCAGCAGCCTCTTAGCTGGTGAGCAGTTCTTC
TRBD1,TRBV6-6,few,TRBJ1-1,CASSPGEGARAFF,TGTGCCAGCAGCCCCGGGGAGGGGGCAAGAGCTTTCTTT
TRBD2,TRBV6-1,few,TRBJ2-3,CASSEALTGGGTQYF,TGTGCCAGCAGTGAAGCGTTGACGGGAGGAGGCACGCAGTATTTT
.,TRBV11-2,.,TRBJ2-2,CASSAFGGQGTGELFF,TGTGCCAGCAGCGCCTTTGGGGGCCAGGGGACCGGGGAGCTGTTTTTT
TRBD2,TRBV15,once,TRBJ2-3,CATSTGTSGQNTQYF,TGTGCCACCAGCACTGGGACTAGCGGGCAAAATACGCAGTATTTT
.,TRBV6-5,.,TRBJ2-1,CASSYQFSQPPYNEQFF,TGTGCCAGCAGTTACCAATTTAGTCAACCCCCTTACAATGAGCAGTTCTTC
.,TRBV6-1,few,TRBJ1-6,CASRTSDGSPLHF,TGTGCCAGCCGTACAAGCGATGGTTCACCCCTCCACTTT
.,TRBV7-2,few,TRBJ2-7,CASSLGSRGYEQYF,TGTGCCAGCAGCTTAGGTTCTAGGGGATACGAGCAGTACTTC
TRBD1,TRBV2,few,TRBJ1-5,CASRVGQGIAPQHF,TGTGCCAGCAGGGTCGGACAGGGGATCGCGCCCCAGCATTTT
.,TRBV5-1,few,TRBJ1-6,CASSDGQISSPLHF,TGCGCCAGCAGTGACGGACAGATTAGTTCACCCCTCCACTTT
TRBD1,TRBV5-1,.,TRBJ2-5,CASSSQGNRPETQYF,TGCGCCAGCAGCTCACAGGGGAACCGACCAGAGACCCAGTACTTC
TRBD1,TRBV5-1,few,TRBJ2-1,CASSLVRDRWGDEQFF,TGCGCCAGCAGCTTGGTTCGGGACAGGTGGGGGGATGAGCAGTTCTTC
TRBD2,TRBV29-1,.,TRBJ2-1,CSVRLGLASDEQFF,TGCAGCGTTCGATTGGGACTAGCAAGCGATGAGCAGTTCTTC
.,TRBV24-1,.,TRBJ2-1,CATSDLRTPNEQFF,TGTGCCACCAGTGATTTGCGTACTCCTAATGAGCAGTTCTTC
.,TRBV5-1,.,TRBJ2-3,CASSLSVRAPSTDTQYF,TGCGCCAGCAGCTTGAGTGTGCGAGCCCCTAGCACAGATACGCAGTATTTT
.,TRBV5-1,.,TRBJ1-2,CASSTDGTMFPYGYTF,TGCGCCAGCAGCACGGACGGGACAATGTTCCCCTATGGCTACACCTTC
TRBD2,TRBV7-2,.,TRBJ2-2,CASSLVSGLVAGELFF,TGTGCCAGCAGCTTAGTTTCGGGACTAGTAGCCGGGGAGCTGTTTTTT
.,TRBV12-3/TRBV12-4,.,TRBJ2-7,CASSLGGTRSYEQYF,TGTGCCAGCAGTTTGGGGGGTACCCGCTCCTACGAGCAGTACTTC
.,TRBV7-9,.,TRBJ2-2,CASSLQGTGGELFF,TGTGCCAGCAGCTTACAGGGTACTGGCGGGGAGCTGTTTTTT